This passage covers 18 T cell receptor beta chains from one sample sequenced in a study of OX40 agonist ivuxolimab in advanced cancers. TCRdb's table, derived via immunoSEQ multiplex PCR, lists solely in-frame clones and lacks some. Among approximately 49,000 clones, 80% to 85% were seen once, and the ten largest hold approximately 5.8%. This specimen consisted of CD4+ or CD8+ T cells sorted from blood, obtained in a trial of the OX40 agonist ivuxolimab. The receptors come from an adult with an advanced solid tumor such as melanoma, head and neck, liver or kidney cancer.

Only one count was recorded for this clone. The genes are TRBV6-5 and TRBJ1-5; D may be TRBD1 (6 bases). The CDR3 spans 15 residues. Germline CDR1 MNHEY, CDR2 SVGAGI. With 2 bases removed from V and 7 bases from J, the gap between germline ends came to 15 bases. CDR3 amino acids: CASSYMAGETQPQHF. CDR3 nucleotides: TGTGCCAGCAGTTACATGGCAGGGGAAACCCAGCCCCAGCATTTT.

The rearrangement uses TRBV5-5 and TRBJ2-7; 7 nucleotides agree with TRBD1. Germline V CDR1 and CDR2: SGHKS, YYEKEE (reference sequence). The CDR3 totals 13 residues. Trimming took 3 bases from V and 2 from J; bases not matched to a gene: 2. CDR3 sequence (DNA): TGTGCCAGCAGCTCTACAGGGGCCTACGAGCAGTACTTC. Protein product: CASSSTGAYEQYF.

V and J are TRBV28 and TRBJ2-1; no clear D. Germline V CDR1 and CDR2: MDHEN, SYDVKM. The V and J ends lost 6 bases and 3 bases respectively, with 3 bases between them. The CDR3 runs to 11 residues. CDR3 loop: CASSSYNEQFF. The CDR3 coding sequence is TGTGCCAGCAGCAGCTACAATGAGCAGTTCTTC.

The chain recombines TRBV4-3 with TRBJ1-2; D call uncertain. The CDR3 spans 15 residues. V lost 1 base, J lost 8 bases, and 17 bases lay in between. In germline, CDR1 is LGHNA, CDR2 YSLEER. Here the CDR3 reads CASSQGSGRLKGYTF. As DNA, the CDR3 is TGCGCCAGCAGCCAAGGGTCCGGGAGGCTGAAGGGCTACACCTTC.

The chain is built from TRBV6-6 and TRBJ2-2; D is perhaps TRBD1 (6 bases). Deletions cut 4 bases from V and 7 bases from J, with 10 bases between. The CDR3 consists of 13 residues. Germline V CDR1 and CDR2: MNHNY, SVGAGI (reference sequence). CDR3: CASSFRRGGELFF. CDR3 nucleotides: TGTGCCAGCAGTTTTCGCAGGGGCGGGGAGCTGTTTTTT.

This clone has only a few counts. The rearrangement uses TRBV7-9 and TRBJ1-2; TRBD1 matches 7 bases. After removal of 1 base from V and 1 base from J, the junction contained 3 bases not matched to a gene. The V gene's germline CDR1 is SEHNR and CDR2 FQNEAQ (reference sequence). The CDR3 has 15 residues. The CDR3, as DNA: TGTGCCAGCAGCTTAGGAGGGGGCGGTAACTATGGCTACACCTTC. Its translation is CASSLGGGGNYGYTF.

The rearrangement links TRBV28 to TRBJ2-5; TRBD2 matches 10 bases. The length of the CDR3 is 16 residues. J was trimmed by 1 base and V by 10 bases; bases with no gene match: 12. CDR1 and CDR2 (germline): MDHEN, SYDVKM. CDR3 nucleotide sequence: TGTGCCACCCTGCCGAGCGGGAGGGCCTTCCAAGAGACCCAGTACTTC. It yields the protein CATLPSGRAFQETQYF.

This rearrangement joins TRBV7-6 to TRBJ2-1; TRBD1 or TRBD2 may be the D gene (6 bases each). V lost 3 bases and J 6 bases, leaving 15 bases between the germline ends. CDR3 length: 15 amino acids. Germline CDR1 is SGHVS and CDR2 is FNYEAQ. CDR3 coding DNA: TGTGCCAGCAGCTTGATTACGGGGGCCGCCAATGAGCAGTTCTTC. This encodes CASSLITGAANEQFF.

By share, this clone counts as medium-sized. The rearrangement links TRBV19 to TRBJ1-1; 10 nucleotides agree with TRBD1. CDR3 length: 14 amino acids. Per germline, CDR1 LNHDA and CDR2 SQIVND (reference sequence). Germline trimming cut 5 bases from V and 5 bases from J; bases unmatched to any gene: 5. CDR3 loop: CASSSWTGGTEAFF. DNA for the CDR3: TGTGCCAGTAGTTCCTGGACAGGGGGTACTGAAGCTTTCTTT.

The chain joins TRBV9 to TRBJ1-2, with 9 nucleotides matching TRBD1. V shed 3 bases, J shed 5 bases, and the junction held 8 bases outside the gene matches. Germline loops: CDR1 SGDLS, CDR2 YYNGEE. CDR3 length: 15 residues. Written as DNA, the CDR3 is TGTGCCAGCAGCGGTGGGACAGGGTCTGTATATGGCTACACCTTC. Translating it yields CASSGGTGSVYGYTF.

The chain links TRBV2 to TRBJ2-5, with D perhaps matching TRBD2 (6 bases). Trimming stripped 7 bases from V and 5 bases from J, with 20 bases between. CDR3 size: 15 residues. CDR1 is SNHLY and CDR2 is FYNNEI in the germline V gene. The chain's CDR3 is CASTGREQVRETQYF. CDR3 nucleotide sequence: TGTGCCAGCACGGGACGGGAGCAGGTGAGGGAGACCCAGTACTTC.

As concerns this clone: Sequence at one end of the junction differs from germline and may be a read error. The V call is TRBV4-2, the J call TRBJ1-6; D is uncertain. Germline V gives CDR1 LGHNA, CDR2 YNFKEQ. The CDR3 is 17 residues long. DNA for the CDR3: TGTGCCAGCAGCCAAGATAGGTCTCCACCCTATACTTCACCCCTCCACTTT. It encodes CASSQDRSPPYTSPLHF.

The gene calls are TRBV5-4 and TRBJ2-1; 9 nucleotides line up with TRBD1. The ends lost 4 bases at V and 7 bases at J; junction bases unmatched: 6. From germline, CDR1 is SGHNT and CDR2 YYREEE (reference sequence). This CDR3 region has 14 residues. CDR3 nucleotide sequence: TGTGCCAGCAGCCTACAGGGGGCGGGAAATGAGCAGTTCTTC. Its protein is CASSLQGAGNEQFF.

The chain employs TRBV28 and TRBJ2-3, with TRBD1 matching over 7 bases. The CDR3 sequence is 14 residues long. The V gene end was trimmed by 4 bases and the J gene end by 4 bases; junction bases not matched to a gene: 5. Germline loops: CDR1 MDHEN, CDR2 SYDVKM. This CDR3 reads CASSSGQVSDTQYF. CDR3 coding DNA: TGTGCCAGCAGTTCCGGACAGGTATCAGATACGCAGTATTTT.

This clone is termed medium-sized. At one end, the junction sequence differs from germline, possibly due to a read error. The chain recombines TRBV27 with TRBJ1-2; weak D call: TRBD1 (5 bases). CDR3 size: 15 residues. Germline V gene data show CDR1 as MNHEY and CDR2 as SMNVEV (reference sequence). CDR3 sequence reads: CASSLSVRGDYGYTF. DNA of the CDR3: TGTGCCAGCAGTTTATCGGTCCGGGGGGACTACGGCTACACCTTC.

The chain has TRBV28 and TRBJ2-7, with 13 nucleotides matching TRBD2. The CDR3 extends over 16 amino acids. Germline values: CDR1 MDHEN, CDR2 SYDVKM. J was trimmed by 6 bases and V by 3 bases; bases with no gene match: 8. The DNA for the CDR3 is TGTGCCAGCAGTTTCGGAAGGACTAGCGGGAGACCCGAGCAGTACTTC. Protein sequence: CASSFGRTSGRPEQYF.

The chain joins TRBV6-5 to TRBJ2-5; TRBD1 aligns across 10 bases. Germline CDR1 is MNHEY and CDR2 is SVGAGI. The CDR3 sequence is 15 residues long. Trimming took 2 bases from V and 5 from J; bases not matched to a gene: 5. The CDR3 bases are TGTGCCAGCAGTTACGGGACAGGGGTTAGGGAGACCCAGTACTTC. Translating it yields CASSYGTGVRETQYF.

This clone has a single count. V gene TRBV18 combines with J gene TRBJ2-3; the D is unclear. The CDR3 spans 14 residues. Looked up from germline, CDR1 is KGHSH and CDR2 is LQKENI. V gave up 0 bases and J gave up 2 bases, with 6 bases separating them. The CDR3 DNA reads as TGTGCCAGCTCACCACCTCAGCTCACAGATACGCAGTATTTT. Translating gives CASSPPQLTDTQYF.